The sequence of this T cell receptor beta chain was determined in a study of vaccination effects on CD4 cells after COVID-19. The overall study: Each participant received a vaccine that was either BNT162b2 or mRNA-1273, given as two doses.

The method was immunoSEQ multiplex PCR; TCRdb's version includes in-frame clones alone and lacks a portion of them. The sample contains tens of thousands of clones, roughly 70% of which appear only once. Study-wide results and caveats: Healthy vaccinees showed cross-reactivity with common cold coronaviruses in only 1 of 255 vaccine-induced clones.

Viral peptide pool expansion of antigen-specific CD4+ T cells preceded sequencing in the ViraFEST assay. Investigators separated out CD4+ T cells once 10 days of culture had passed. Nobody among the vaccine recipients had prior SARS-CoV-2 infection (nucleocapsid antibodies were negative). A density of roughly 2 million PBMC per well was used; these cells were cultured with around 11 IU/ml IL-2 and roughly 9.5 ug/ml peptides. Looked up from germline, CDR1 is MNHEY and CDR2 is SMNVEV (reference sequence). The CDR3 spans 15 residues. With V trimmed by 7 bases and J by 7 bases, 15 bases remained unmatched. This clone was counted once. Its antigen is undetermined.

The source of this sequence is a human donor who received a COVID-19 vaccine. This chain links TRBV27 with TRBJ2-7; TRBD1 matches at 8 bases. The sample in question was CD4+ T cells from PBMCs cultured with SARS-CoV-2 spike peptides, obtained before COVID-19 vaccination. CDR3 sequence (DNA): TGTGCCAGCACCCGGCAGGGGGCTTTTGTGAGGGAGCAGTACTTC. Protein: CASTRQGAFVREQYF.